This T cell receptor (beta chain) stems from a study of low-dose radiotherapy and immunotherapy resistance in tumors. Turning to the study itself: Intravenous cyclophosphamide at 200 mg/m2 preceded radiation and immunotherapy by one day, every two weeks.

Time point specified: before trial treatment. The table lists this clonotype with many counts. Covering alpha and beta chains, TRAV- and TRBV-specific primers were used for the first-strand cDNA. A constant-region primer paired with the V-primer adapter amplified TCRs over approximately 19 PCR cycles. Each CDR3 protein gets one entry after TCRdb re-called the reads with MiXCR. The sample contains approximately 90,000 distinct CDR3 sequences, 18% of which appear only once. V was trimmed by 5 bases and J by 4 bases, leaving 3 bases between them. The germline V gene encodes CDR1 KGHDR and CDR2 SFDVKD. CDR3 length: 11 residues.

This rearrangement joins TRBV24-1 to TRBJ2-3, with D hard to call. The sample here was PBMCs, taken before treatment. The origin of this receptor is a male donor with prostate cancer. This chain's CDR3 is CATSGSDTQYF. Here the CDR3 DNA reads TGTGCCACCAGTGGGTCAGATACGCAGTATTTT.